This entry describes one TCR beta chain. This sample was taken from a study of blood T cell repertoires in COVID-19. Turning to the study itself: Specimens from acute and convalescent COVID-19 originated in the United States, Italy and Spain.

In the authors' workflow: How many nucleated cells were present was estimated from reference gene primer amplification. This table comes from immunoSEQ multiplex PCR, and its TCRdb copy is limited to in-frame clones, with some not included. D and trimming come from the DNA, and the V and J calls and clone size come from that table. The sample includes fewer than 90,000 clones, 86% of them seen just once. This CDR3 has 17 residues. Germline V gene lookup returns CDR1 SGHRS and CDR2 YFSETQ. Trimming removed 4 bases from V and 0 bases from J, with 17 bases in between. The sample taken for sequencing was peripheral blood. This clonotype originated in a man older than 75 in a cohort sampled during active COVID-19. The J gene is TRBJ1-5, the V gene TRBV5-1; weak D call: TRBD1 (6 bases). CDR3 residues: CASSPGGGTYSNQPQHF. The CDR3 DNA is TGCGCCAGCAGCCCCGGGGGAGGGACATATAGCAATCAGCCCCAGCATTTT. Using reference TRBV5-1 and TRBJ1-5 for the parts outside the CDR3, the full variable domain is KAGVTQTPRYLIKTRGQQVTLSCSPISGHRSVSWYQQTPGQGLQFLFEYFSETQRNKGNFPGRFSGRQFSNSRSEMNVSTLELGDSALYLCASSPGGGTYSNQPQHFGDGTRLSIL.